This entry lists 10 T cell receptor beta chains sequenced from one sample in a study of Ad26.COV2.S vaccination and SARS-CoV-2 variants. As to treatment: 15 to 20 received Ad26.COV2.S at low or high dose, single or two shots; 5 received placebo; per-sample allocation not given. Sampling happened 63 days after the first vaccine or placebo injection. Data came from immunoSEQ multiplex PCR; TCRdb stores just in-frame clones and leaves some out. The table lists roughly 320,000 clones, around 90% of them singletons. Source: peripheral blood, taken in a trial of Ad26.COV2.S vaccine versus placebo. Receptor source: a person aged 18 to 59 who received the Ad26.COV2.S COVID-19 vaccine or a placebo.

The gene calls are TRBV19 and TRBJ2-1; the D gene is possibly TRBD1 (5 bases). Per the germline V gene, CDR1 is LNHDA and CDR2 is SQIVND (reference sequence). The CDR3 covers 16 residues. Trimming cost V 0 bases and J 8 bases, with 17 bases left between them. Here the CDR3 reads CASSIELAGIRDEQFF. CDR3 nucleotide sequence: TGTGCCAGTAGTATAGAGTTGGCAGGGATTCGGGATGAGCAGTTCTTC. Complete variable domain (other parts from reference TRBV19 and TRBJ2-1): DGGITQSPKYLFRKEGQNVTLSCEQNLNHDAMYWYRQDPGQGLRLIYYSQIVNDFQKGDIAEGYSVSREKKESFPLTVTSAQKNPTAFYLCASSIELAGIRDEQFFGPGTRLTVL.

The chain has TRBV6-5 and TRBJ2-3; TRBD2 matches 9 bases. V lost 4 bases and J lost 7; bases outside the gene matches: 12. Per the germline V gene, CDR1 is MNHEY and CDR2 is SVGAGI. The CDR3 contains 16 residues. CDR3 DNA: TGTGCCAGCAGTTTGAGGGCGGGGGGGCTACGGAATACGCAGTATTTT. Translation: CASSLRAGGLRNTQYF.

The chain employs TRBV19 and TRBJ1-3; 7 bases are shared with TRBD1. The ends lost 3 bases at V and 0 bases at J; junction bases unmatched: 11. This CDR3 contains 18 residues. Germline CDR1 LNHDA, CDR2 SQIVND (reference sequence). The CDR3 nucleotides read TGTGCCAGTAGTATGAGTGACAGGGCATCATACTCTGGAAACACCATATATTTT. It specifies CASSMSDRASYSGNTIYF.

This clone was observed a single time. This chain links TRBV10-3 with TRBJ2-7; no reliable D call. In germline, CDR1 is ENHRY, CDR2 SYGVKD. The CDR3 has 15 amino acids. V lost 4 bases and J 5 bases, leaving 18 bases between the germline ends. The CDR3 spells CAISALDPVLDEQYF. DNA for the CDR3: TGTGCCATCAGTGCCCTCGACCCCGTGTTGGACGAGCAGTACTTC.

This sequence joins TRBV7-2 and TRBJ1-5; D possibly corresponds to TRBD1 (5 bases). Germline V lookup: CDR1 SGHTA, CDR2 FQGNSA. The length of the CDR3 is 16 residues. V was pared by 2 bases and J by 2 bases, with 13 bases between. The CDR3 loop reads CASSLSRGLGNQPQHF. The DNA of the CDR3 is TGTGCCAGCAGCTTATCCCGGGGGTTGGGCAATCAGCCCCAGCATTTT.

V usage is TRBV5-1 and J usage is TRBJ2-7; unclear D gene. V was pared by 6 bases and J by 1 base, with 11 bases between. From germline, CDR1 is SGHRS and CDR2 YFSETQ. This CDR3 region has 13 residues. The CDR3 loop is CASMDTASYEQYF. The CDR3 nucleotides read TGCGCCAGCATGGATACGGCTTCCTACGAGCAGTACTTC.

This clone showed up just a few times. This chain joins TRBV5-1 and TRBJ1-3; 7 bases match TRBD1. The germline gives CDR1 SGHRS, CDR2 YFSETQ. The trim removed 3 bases at V and 4 bases at J, leaving 4 bases unmatched. The length of the CDR3 is 14 residues. Written as DNA, the CDR3 is TGCGCCAGCAGCTCCACAGGGGTCGGAAACACCATATATTTT. Protein sequence: CASSSTGVGNTIYF.

The chain combines TRBV11-3 with TRBJ2-1, with D possibly matching TRBD1 (5 bases). There are 16 residues in the CDR3. The ends were cut back, 4 bases at V and 0 bases at J, with 13 bases in the middle. Germline V gene sequence: CDR1 SGHNT, CDR2 YENEEA. The CDR3 nucleotides read TGTGCCAGCAGCTCAGACAGTTTCAGCTCCTACAATGAGCAGTTCTTC. Translated, it gives CASSSDSFSSYNEQFF.

The chain uses TRBV30 and TRBJ1-2; perhaps TRBD1 as D (5 bases). The germline V and J ends were trimmed by 4 bases and 2 bases, with 11 bases remaining between them. Germline CDR1 reads GTSNPN; CDR2 reads SVGIG (reference sequence). The CDR3 has 13 residues. The CDR3 is CAWTRRENYGYTF. In nucleotides, the CDR3 is TGTGCCTGGACGCGCAGGGAGAACTATGGCTACACCTTC.

This clone was seen once. The rearrangement uses TRBV30 and TRBJ2-2; 7 bases are shared with TRBD1. Trimming at V came to 2 bases and at J to 5 bases, leaving 8 bases not matched to a gene. The CDR3 is 15 residues long. Per germline, CDR1 GTSNPN and CDR2 SVGIG (reference sequence). The chain's CDR3 is CAWSLPDRVTGELFF. The CDR3 DNA sequence: TGTGCCTGGAGTCTTCCTGACAGGGTAACCGGGGAGCTGTTTTTT.